These T cell receptor beta chains were read from a single sample in a study of cytomegalovirus exposure and HLA in healthy donors. Clones were read by immunoSEQ multiplex PCR, and TCRdb kept only the in-frame ones, dropping some. Among about 160,000 clones listed, around 79% were seen once. The material sequenced was PBMCs. The receptors were sampled from a female donor in good health and CMV-seronegative. Each CDR3 is given with its conserved first and last residue.

J gene | V gene | CDR3 length | CDR3 protein
TRBJ1-2 | TRBV4-2 | 14 | CASSQEGIRNGYTF
TRBJ2-7 | TRBV19 | 12 | CEGREIPYEQYF
TRBJ1-1 | TRBV18 | 14 | CASSPNGGDTEAFF
TRBJ1-4 | TRBV27 | 14 | CASGGARPLEKLFF
TRBJ1-5 | TRBV28 | 18 | CASSLGQGQQRRVQPQHF
TRBJ2-3 | TRBV2 | 17 | CASSDVQAGGPTDTQYF
TRBJ2-1 | TRBV7-3 | 13 | CASSTGGYNEQFF
TRBJ2-7 | TRBV7-9 | 11 | CASSPGYEQYF
TRBJ2-4 | TRBV13 | 16 | CASSLAGTLAKNIQYF
TRBJ2-5 | TRBV5-1 | 13 | CASSPDGGETQYF
TRBJ1-2 | TRBV30 | 13 | CAWSVSPGGGYTF
TRBJ2-7 | TRBV6-1 | 12 | CASMTAVGEQYF
TRBJ2-7 | TRBV4-2 | 15 | CASSQDPAGGYEQYF
TRBJ2-5 | TRBV9 | 14 | CASSVTGAGETQYF
TRBJ2-1 | TRBV7-3 | 15 | CASSSGGEGFNEQFF
TRBJ1-3 | TRBV19 | 15 | CASSVATGIKNTIYF
TRBJ1-1 | TRBV7-9 | 15 | CASSPRQGKGTEAFF
TRBJ2-1 | TRBV28 | 15 | CASSPLGTGGNEQFF
TRBJ2-5 | TRBV7-3 | 13 | CASSDGGQETQYF
TRBJ1-6 | TRBV14 | 14 | CASSQGQGTSPLHF
TRBJ1-3 | TRBV29-1 | 15 | CSVEGGVGFGNTIYF
TRBJ1-6 | TRBV19 | 15 | CASSGAGTVSSPLHF
TRBJ2-3 | TRBV7-3 | 13 | CASSLGQTDTQYF
TRBJ2-1 | TRBV19 | 17 | CASRLNQLATGNNEQFF
TRBJ1-3 | TRBV6-1 | 14 | CASARQTGGNTIYF
TRBJ2-2 | TRBV6-5 | 14 | CASMAGGRGGELFF